There are a few counts of the clone carrying this T cell receptor beta chain. Its antigen is currently unknown. Germline CDR1 and CDR2: DFQATT and SNEGSKA (reference sequence). The CDR3 is 14 residues long. V shed 3 bases and J shed 4 bases, with 13 bases lying between them. These data are taken from a study of T cells in Graves' hyperthyroidism and ophthalmopathy. RNA transcripts gave rise to amplified TCR beta CDR3 regions. Using the HTBI primer set, a first-round RT-PCR was run on the TCR CDR3. TCRdb called the multiplex PCR reads again in MiXCR, with one record for every CDR3 protein. The sample has hundreds of thousands of distinct CDR3 sequences, around 14% seen once. Findings of the study overall: Most clonotypes expanded in thyroid above 0.001 were likewise present in blood. For ophthalmopathy, model prediction preceded onset by a median about six months.

The patients, who ranged from 18 to 65 in age, presented with newly diagnosed hyperthyroidism lasting under 2 months. Sequencing input: blood. V usage is TRBV20-1 and J usage is TRBJ2-1, with D perhaps TRBD2 (6 bases). The sequence was obtained from a woman aged 25 to 39 with Graves' hyperthyroidism. The CDR3 reads CSASRAGSYNEQFF. CDR3 DNA: TGCAGTGCTAGCCGCGCGGGGTCGTACAATGAGCAGTTCTTC.